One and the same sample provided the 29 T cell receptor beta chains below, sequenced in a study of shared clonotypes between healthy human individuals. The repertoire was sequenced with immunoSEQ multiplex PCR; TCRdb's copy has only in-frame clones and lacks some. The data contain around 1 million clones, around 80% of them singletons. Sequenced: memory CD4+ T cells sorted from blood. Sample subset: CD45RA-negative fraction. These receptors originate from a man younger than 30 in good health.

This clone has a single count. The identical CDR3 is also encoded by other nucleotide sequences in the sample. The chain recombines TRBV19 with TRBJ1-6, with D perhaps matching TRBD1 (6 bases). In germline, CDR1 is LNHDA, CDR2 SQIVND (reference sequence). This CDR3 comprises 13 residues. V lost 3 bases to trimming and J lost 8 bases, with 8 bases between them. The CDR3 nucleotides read TGTGCCAGTAGTATCTACAGGGATTCACCCCTCCACTTT. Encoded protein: CASSIYRDSPLHF.

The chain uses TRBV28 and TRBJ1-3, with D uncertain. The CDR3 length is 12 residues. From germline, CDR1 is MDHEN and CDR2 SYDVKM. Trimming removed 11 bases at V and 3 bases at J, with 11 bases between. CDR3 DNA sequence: TGTGCCTCCCGGGGAATTGGAAACACCATATATTTT. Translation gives CASRGIGNTIYF.

CDR3 amino acids: CASSPQGRNRYEQYF. The CDR3, as DNA: TGTGCCAGCTCACCACAGGGTAGGAACCGCTACGAGCAGTACTTC. This chain joins TRBV18 and TRBJ2-7; D gene ambiguous. Trimming removed 1 base at V and 3 bases at J, with 13 bases between. Germline CDR1 KGHSH, CDR2 LQKENI. CDR3 length equals 15 residues. Based on the CDR3 plus reference TRBV18 and TRBJ2-7, the full variable domain is NAGVMQNPRHLVRRRGQEARLRCSPMKGHSHVYWYRQLPEEGLKFMVYLQKENIIDESGMPKERFSAEFPKEGPSILRIQQVVRGDSAAYFCASSPQGRNRYEQYFGPGTRLTVT.

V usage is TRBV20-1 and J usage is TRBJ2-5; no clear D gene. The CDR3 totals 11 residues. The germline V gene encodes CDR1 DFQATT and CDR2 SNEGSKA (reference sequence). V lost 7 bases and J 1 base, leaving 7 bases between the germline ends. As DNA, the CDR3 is TGCAGTGGCGGCTCCCAAGAGACCCAGTACTTC. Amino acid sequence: CSGGSQETQYF.

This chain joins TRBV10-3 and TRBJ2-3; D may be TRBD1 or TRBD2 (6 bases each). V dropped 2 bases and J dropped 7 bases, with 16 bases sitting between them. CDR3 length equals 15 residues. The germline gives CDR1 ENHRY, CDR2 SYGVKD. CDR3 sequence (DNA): TGTGCCATCAGTGAGGCGGGACATGGGGTGAATACGCAGTATTTT. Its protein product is CAISEAGHGVNTQYF.

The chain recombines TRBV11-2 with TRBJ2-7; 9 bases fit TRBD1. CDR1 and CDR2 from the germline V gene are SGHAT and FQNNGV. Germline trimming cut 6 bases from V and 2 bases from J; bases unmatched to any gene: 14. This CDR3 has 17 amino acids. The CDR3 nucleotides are TGTGCCAGCAGTCTCGACCGAACCGGGACAGGGACCTACGAGCAGTACTTC. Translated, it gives CASSLDRTGTGTYEQYF. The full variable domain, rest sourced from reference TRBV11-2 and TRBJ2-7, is EAGVAQSPRYKIIEKRQSVAFWCNPISGHATLYWYQQILGQGPKLLIQFQNNGVVDDSQLPKDRFSAERLKGVDSTLKIQPAKLEDSAVYLCASSLDRTGTGTYEQYFGPGTRLTVT.

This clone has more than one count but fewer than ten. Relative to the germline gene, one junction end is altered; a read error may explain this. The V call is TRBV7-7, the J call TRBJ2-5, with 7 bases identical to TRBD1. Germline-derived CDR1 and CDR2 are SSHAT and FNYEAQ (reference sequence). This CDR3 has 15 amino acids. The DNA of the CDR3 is TGTGCTAGCAGCTTAGTAGGACAGGTTCAAGAGACCCAGTACTTC. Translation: CASSLVGQVQETQYF.

CDR3 residues: CASSPQTSANTGELFF. The CDR3 DNA is TGTGCCAGCTCACCACAGACATCTGCGAACACCGGGGAGCTGTTTTTT. The gene calls are TRBV18 and TRBJ2-2, with D hard to call. Germline lookup yields CDR1 KGHSH and CDR2 LQKENI. Trimming took 1 base from V and 0 from J, leaving 9 bases between them. The CDR3 runs 16 residues. The full variable domain, rest sourced from reference TRBV18 and TRBJ2-2, is NAGVMQNPRHLVRRRGQEARLRCSPMKGHSHVYWYRQLPEEGLKFMVYLQKENIIDESGMPKERFSAEFPKEGPSILRIQQVVRGDSAAYFCASSPQTSANTGELFFGEGSRLTVL.

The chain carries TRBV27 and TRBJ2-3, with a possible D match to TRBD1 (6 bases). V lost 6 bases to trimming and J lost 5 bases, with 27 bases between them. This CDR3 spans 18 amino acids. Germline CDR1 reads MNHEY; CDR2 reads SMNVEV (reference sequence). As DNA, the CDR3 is TGTGCCAGCAGGGGGTCGGGTTCAGGGGCAGATGGGATAGATACGCAGTATTTT. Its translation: CASRGSGSGADGIDTQYF.

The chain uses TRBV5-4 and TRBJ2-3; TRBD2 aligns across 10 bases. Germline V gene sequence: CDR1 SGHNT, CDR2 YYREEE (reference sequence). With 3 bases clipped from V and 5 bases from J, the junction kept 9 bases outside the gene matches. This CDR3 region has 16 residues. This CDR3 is CASSSGSSGGKDTQYF. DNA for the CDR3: TGTGCCAGCAGCTCCGGATCTAGCGGGGGTAAAGATACGCAGTATTTT.

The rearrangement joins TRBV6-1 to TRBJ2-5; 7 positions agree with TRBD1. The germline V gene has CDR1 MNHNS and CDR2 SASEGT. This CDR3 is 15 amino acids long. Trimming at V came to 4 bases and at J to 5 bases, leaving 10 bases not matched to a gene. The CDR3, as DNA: TGTGCCAGCAGTGCCCCTACAGGGGTAGGGGAGACCCAGTACTTC. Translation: CASSAPTGVGETQYF.

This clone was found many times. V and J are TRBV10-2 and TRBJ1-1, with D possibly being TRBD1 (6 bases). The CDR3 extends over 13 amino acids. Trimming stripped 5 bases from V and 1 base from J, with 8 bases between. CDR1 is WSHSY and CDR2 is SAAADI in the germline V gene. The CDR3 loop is CASSMGQNTEAFF. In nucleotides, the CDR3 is TGCGCCAGCAGTATGGGACAGAACACTGAAGCTTTCTTT.

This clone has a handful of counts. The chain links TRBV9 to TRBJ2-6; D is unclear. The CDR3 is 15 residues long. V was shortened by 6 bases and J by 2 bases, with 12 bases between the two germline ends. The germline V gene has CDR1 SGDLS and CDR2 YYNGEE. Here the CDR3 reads CASKPGSAGANVLTF. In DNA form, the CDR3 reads TGTGCCAGCAAGCCCGGGTCCGCTGGGGCCAACGTCCTGACTTTC. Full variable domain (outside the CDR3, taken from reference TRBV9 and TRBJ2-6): DSGVTQTPKHLITATGQRVTLRCSPRSGDLSVYWYQQSLDQGLQFLIQYYNGEERAKGNILERFSAQQFPDLHSELNLSSLELGDSALYFCASKPGSAGANVLTFGAGSRLTVL.

The chain's CDR3 is CAISPGAGSDTQYF. The CDR3 coding sequence is TGTGCCATCAGCCCTGGGGCAGGGTCGGATACGCAGTATTTT. The V call is TRBV10-3, the J call TRBJ2-3; TRBD1 is a possible D gene (5 bases). The length of the CDR3 is 14 residues. Trimming left V 6 bases short and J 6 bases short, with 16 bases between. Germline V lookup: CDR1 ENHRY, CDR2 SYGVKD.

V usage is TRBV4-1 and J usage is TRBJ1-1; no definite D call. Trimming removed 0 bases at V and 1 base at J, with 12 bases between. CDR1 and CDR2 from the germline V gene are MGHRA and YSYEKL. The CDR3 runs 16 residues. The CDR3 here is CASSQDSAQRNTEAFF. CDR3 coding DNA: TGCGCCAGCAGCCAAGATTCAGCACAGAGGAACACTGAAGCTTTCTTT.

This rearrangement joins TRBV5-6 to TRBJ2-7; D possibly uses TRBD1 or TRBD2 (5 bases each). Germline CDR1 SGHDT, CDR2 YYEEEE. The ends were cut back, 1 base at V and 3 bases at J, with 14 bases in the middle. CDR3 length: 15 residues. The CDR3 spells CASSLFVTGRYEQYF. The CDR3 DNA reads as TGTGCCAGCAGCTTGTTTGTGACGGGACGCTACGAGCAGTACTTC.

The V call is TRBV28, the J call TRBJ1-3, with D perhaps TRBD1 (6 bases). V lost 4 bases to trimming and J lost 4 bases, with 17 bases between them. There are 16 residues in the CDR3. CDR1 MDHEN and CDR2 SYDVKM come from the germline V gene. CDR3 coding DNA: TGTGCCAGCAGTTGGGGAGGACAGATTACAGGAAACACCATATATTTT. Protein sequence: CASSWGGQITGNTIYF.

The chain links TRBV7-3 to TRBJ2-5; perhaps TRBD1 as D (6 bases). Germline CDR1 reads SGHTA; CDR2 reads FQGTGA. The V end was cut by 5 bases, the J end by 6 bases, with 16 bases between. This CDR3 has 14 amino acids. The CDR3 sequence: CASSPDRSPQTQYF. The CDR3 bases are TGTGCCAGCAGCCCAGACAGGTCGCCTCAGACCCAGTACTTC. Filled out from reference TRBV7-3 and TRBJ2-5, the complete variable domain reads GAGVSQTPSNKVTEKGKYVELRCDPISGHTALYWYRQSLGQGPEFLIYFQGTGAADDSGLPNDRFFAVRPEGSVSTLKIQRTERGDSAVYLCASSPDRSPQTQYFGPGTRLLVL.

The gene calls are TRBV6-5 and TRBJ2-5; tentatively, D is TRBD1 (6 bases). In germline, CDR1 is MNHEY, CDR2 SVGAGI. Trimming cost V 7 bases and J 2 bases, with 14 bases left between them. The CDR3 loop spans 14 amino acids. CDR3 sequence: CASTRWGQQETQYF. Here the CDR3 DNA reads TGTGCCAGCACCCGCTGGGGGCAGCAAGAGACCCAGTACTTC.

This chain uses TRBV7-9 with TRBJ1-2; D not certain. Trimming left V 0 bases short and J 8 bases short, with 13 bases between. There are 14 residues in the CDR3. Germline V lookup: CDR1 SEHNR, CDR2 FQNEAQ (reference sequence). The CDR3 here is CASSLASTHGGYTF. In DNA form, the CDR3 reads TGTGCCAGCAGCTTAGCCTCGACCCACGGGGGCTACACCTTC. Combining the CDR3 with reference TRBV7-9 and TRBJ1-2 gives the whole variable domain DTGVSQNPRHKITKRGQNVTFRCDPISEHNRLYWYRQTLGQGPEFLTYFQNEAQLEKSRLLSDRFSAERPKGSFSTLEIQRTEQGDSAMYLCASSLASTHGGYTFGSGTRLTVV.

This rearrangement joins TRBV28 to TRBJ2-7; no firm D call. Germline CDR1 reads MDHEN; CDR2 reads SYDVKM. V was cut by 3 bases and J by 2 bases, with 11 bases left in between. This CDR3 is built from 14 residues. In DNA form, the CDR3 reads TGTGCCAGCAGTTTTGGTCAGAGAACCTACGAGCAGTACTTC. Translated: CASSFGQRTYEQYF.

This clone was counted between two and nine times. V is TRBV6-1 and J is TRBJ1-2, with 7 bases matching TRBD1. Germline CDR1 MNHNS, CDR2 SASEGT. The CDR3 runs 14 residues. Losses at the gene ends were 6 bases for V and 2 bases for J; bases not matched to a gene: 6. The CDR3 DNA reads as TGTGCCAGCAGAGGACAGGTTACGAACTATGGCTACACCTTC. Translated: CASRGQVTNYGYTF.

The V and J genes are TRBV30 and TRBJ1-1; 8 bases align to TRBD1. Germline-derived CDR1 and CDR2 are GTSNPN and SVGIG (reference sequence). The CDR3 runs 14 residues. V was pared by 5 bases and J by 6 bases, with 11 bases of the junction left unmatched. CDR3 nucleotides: TGTGCCTGGGGGACAGGCGTGAAATTGGCTGAAGCTTTCTTT. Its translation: CAWGTGVKLAEAFF.

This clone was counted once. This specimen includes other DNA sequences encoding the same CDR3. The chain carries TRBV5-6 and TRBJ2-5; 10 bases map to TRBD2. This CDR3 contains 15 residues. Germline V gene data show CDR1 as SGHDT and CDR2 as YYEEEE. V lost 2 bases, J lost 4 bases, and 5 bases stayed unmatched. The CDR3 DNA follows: TGTGCCAGCAGCTTTTATCCTAGCGGGAGAGAGACCCAGTACTTC. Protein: CASSFYPSGRETQYF.

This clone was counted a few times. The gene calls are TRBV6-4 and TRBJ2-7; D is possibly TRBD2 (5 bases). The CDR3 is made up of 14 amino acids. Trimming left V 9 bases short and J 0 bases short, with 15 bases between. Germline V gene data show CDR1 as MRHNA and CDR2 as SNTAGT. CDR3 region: CARSRDPSSYEQYF. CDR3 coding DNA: TGTGCCAGATCCCGGGATCCAAGCTCCTACGAGCAGTACTTC.

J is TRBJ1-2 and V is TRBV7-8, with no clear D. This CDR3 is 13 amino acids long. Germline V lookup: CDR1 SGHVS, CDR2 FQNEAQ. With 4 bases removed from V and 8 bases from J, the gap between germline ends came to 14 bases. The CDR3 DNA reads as TGTGCCAGCAGCTCCCGCGACGGGGAGGGCTACACCTTC. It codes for CASSSRDGEGYTF.

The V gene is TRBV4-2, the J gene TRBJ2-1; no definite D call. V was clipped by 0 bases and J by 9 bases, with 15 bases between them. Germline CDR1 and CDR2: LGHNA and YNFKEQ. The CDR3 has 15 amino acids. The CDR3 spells CASSQDASRSGEQFF. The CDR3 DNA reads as TGTGCCAGCAGCCAAGATGCGTCGAGGTCGGGTGAGCAGTTCTTC.

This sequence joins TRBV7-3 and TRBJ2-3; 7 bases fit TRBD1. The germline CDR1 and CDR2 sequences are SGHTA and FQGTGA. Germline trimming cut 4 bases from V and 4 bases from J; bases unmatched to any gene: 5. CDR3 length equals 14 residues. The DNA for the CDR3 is TGTGCCAGCAGCTCCCAGGGGGATGCAGATACGCAGTATTTT. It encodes CASSSQGDADTQYF.

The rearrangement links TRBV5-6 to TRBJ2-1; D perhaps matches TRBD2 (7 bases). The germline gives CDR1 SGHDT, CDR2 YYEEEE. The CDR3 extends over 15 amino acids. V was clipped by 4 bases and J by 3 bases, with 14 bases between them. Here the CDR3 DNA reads TGTGCCAGCAGCCCCCTAGGGGGGGGCTACAATGAGCAGTTCTTC. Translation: CASSPLGGGYNEQFF.